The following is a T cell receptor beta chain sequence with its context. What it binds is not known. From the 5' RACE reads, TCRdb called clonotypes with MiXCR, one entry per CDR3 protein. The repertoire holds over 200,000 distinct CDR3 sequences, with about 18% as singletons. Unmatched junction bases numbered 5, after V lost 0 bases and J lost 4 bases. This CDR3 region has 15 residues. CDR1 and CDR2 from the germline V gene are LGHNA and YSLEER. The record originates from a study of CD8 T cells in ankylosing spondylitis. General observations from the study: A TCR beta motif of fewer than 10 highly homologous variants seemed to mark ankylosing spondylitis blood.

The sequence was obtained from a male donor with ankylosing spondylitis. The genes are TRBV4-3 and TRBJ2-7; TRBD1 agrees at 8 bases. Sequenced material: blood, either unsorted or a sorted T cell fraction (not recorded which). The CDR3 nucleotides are TGCGCCAGCAGCCAAGAAGACAGGGGAGGTTACGAGCAGTACTTC. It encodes CASSQEDRGGYEQYF.